This record concerns one T cell receptor (beta chain) sequence. Its antigen is undetermined. Only in-frame clones appear in the TCRdb table, and some are missing; sequencing was by immunoSEQ multiplex PCR. The sample includes around 100,000 clones, over 85% seen only once; the top ten take 0.9% to 1.5%. These data originate in a study of graft-versus-host responses after intestinal transplantation. Looking at the study overall: Recipients across the board were started on anti-thymocyte globulin induction, then kept on tacrolimus and steroids for about 3 years.

This CDR3 has 13 residues. Germline V gene lookup returns CDR1 LNHDA and CDR2 SQIVND (reference sequence). The ends were cut back, 7 bases at V and 7 bases at J, with 14 bases in the middle. Sequencing used unstimulated CD8+ T cells sorted from spleen or lymph node cells, obtained before intestinal transplant. J is TRBJ2-1 and V is TRBV19; no reliable D call. This TCR was recovered from a human donor who received an intestinal transplant. Written as DNA, the CDR3 is TGTGCCAGTACCTTTTACGGGTTGAATGAGCAGTTCTTC. Residues: CASTFYGLNEQFF.